The T cell receptor (beta chain) under discussion was sequenced for a study of cytomegalovirus exposure and HLA in healthy donors. Study-wide points: Later analysis demonstrated an association between a missense DCLRE1C variant and TCR beta V- and J-gene trimming. It emerged from a later analysis that several of the most significant clusters appeared to be linked to common viral pathogens. Follow-up analysis found HLA locus-dependent TCR association rates, highest for DRB1 and lowest for HLA-C.

The PCR contained 60 Vbeta and 13 Jbeta primers. Profiling relied on immunoSEQ multiplex PCR, and the TCRdb table lists in-frame clones only, not all of them. This repertoire includes approximately 140,000 clones. As regards this clone: Antigen unknown.

The material sequenced was PBMCs. This TCR was recovered from a woman under 30 in good health and CMV-seronegative.

The CDR3 here is CASSPRDRAPQAFF. The DNA of the CDR3 is TGTGCCAGCAGCCCTCGGGACAGGGCACCCCAAGCTTTCTTT. The chain couples TRBV11-3 to TRBJ1-1, with TRBD1 matching 9 bases. Germline trimming cut 5 bases from V and 9 bases from J; bases unmatched to any gene: 10. This CDR3 is 14 amino acids long. CDR1 is SGHNT and CDR2 is YENEEA in the germline V gene. The complete variable domain, with remaining parts taken from reference TRBV11-3 and TRBJ1-1, reads EAGVVQSPRYKIIEKKQPVAFWCNPISGHNTLYWYLQNLGQGPELLIRYENEEAVDDSQLPKDRFSAERLKGVDSTLKIQPAELGDSAVYLCASSPRDRAPQAFFGQGTRLTVV.